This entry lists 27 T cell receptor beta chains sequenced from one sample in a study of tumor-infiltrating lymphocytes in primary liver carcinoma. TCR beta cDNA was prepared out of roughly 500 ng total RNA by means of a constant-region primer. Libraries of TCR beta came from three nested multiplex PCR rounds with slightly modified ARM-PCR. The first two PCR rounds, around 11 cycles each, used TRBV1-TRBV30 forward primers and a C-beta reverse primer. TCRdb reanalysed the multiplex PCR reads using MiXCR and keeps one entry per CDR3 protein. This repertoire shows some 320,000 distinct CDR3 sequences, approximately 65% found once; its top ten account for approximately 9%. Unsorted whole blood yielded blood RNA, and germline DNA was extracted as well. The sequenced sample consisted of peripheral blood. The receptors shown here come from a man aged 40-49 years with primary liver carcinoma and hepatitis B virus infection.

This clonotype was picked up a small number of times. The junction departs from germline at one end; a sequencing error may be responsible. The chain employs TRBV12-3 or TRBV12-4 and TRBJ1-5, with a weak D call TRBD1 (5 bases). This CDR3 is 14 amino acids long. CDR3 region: CASSLARGNRPQHF. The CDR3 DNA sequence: TGTGCCAGCAGTTTAGCGCGGGGCAATCGGCCCCAGCATTTT.

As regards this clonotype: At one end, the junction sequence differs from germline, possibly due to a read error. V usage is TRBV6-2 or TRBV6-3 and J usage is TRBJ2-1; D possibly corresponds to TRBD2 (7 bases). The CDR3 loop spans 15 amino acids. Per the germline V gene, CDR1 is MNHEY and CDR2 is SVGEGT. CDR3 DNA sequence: TGTGTCAGCAGCCGTCCGGGGGGCCGAGTGAATGAGCAGTTCTTC. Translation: CVSSRPGGRVNEQFF.

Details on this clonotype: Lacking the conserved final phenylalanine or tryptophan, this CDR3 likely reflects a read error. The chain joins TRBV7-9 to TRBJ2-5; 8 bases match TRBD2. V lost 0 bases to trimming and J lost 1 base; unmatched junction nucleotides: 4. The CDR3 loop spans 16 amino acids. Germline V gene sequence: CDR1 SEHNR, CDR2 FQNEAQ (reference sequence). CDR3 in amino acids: CASSLAVSGTQETQYS. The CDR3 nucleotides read TGTGCCAGCAGCTTAGCGGTTAGCGGGACCCAAGAGACCCAGTACTCC.

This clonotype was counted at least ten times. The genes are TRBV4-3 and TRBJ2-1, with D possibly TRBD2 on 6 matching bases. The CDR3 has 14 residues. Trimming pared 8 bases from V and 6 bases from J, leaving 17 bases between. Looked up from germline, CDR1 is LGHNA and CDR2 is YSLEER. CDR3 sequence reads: CASARSGSANEQFF. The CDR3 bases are TGCGCCAGCGCTCGAAGCGGGTCCGCCAATGAGCAGTTCTTC.

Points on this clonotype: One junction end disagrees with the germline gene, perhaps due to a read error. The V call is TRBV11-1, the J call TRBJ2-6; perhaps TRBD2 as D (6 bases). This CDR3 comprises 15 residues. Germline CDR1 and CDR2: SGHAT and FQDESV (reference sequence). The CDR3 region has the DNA TGTGCCAACAGCCGACAGCGGGTTGGGGCCAACGTCCTGACTTTC. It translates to CANSRQRVGANVLTF.

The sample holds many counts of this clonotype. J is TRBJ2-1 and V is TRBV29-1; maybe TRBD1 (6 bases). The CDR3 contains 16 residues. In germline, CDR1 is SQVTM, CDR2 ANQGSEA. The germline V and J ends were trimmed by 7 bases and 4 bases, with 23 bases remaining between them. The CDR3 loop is CSAFGRGGSDYNEQFF. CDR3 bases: TGCAGCGCCTTCGGCAGGGGTGGAAGCGATTACAATGAGCAGTTCTTC.

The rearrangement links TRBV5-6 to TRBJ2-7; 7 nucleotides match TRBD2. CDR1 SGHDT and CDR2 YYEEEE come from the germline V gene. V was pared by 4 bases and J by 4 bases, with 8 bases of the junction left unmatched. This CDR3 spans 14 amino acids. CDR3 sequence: CASSPTGREYEQYF. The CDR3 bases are TGTGCCAGCAGCCCGACTGGGCGGGAGTACGAGCAGTACTTC.

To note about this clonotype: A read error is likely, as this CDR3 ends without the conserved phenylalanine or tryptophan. The CDR3 is CANSQGTSGSRYNEQFL. In DNA form, the CDR3 reads TGCGCCAACAGCCAAGGGACGAGCGGGAGTCGCTACAATGAGCAGTTCCTC. This chain links TRBV4-1 with TRBJ2-1, with 8 bases fitting TRBD2. The CDR3 length is 17 residues. Germline-derived CDR1 and CDR2 are MGHRA and YSYEKL.

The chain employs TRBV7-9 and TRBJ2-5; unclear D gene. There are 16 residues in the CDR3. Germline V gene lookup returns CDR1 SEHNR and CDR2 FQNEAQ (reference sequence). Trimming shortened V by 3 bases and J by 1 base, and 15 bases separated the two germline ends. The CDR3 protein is CASSFMLGMVQETQYF. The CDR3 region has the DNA TGTGCCAGCAGCTTTATGCTAGGGATGGTCCAAGAGACCCAGTACTTC. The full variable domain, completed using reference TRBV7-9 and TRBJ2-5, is DTGVSQNPRHKITKRGQNVTFRCDPISEHNRLYWYRQTLGQGPEFLTYFQNEAQLEKSRLLSDRFSAERPKGSFSTLEIQRTEQGDSAMYLCASSFMLGMVQETQYFGPGTRLLVL.

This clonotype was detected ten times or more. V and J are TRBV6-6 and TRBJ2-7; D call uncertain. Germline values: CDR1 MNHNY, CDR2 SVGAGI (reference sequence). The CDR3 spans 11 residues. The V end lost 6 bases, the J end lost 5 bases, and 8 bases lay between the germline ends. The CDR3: CASSQFDEQYF. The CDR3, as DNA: TGTGCCAGCAGCCAATTCGACGAGCAGTACTTC.

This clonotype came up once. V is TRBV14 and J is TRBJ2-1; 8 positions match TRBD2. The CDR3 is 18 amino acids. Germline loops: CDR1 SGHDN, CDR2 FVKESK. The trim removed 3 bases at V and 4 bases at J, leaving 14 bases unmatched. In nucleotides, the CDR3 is TGTGCCAGCAGCCATGTGGGTACCAGCGGGAGATATTACAATGAGCAGTTCTTC. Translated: CASSHVGTSGRYYNEQFF.

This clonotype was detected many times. For the CDR3, the DNA is TGTGCCAGCAGCTTGGTACAAGAGACCCAGTACTTC. Amino acid sequence: CASSLVQETQYF. The chain employs TRBV5-6 and TRBJ2-5; no firm D call. CDR1 and CDR2 from the germline V gene are SGHDT and YYEEEE. This CDR3 comprises 12 residues. V was clipped by 0 bases and J by 2 bases, with 2 bases between them. The full variable domain, in which reference TRBV5-6 and TRBJ2-5 provide the parts outside the CDR3, is DAGVTQSPTHLIKTRGQQVTLRCSPKSGHDTVSWYQQALGQGPQFIFQYYEEEERQRGNFPDRFSGHQFPNYSSELNVNALLLGDSALYLCASSLVQETQYFGPGTRLLVL.

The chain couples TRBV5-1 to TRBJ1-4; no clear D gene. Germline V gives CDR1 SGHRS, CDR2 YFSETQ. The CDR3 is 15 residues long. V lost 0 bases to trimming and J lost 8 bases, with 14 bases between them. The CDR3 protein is CASSLGGRTEEKLFF. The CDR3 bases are TGCGCCAGCAGCTTGGGCGGCCGGACCGAGGAAAAACTGTTTTTT.

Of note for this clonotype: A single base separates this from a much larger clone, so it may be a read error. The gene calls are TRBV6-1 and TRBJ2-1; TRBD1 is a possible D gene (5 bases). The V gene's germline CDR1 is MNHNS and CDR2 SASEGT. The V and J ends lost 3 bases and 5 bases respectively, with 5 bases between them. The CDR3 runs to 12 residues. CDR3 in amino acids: CASSETDNEQFF. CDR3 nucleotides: TGTGCCAGCAGTGAGACAGACAATGAGCAGTTCTTC.

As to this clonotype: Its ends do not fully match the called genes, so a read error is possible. CDR3 loop: CARSFDGYNSPLHF. For the CDR3, the DNA is TGTGCCAGGAGCTTCGACGGATATAATTCACCCCTCCACTTT. The V call is TRBV5-5, the J call TRBJ1-6, with D uncertain. This CDR3 is 14 amino acids long. Germline assignment: CDR1 SGHKS and CDR2 YYEKEE (reference sequence).

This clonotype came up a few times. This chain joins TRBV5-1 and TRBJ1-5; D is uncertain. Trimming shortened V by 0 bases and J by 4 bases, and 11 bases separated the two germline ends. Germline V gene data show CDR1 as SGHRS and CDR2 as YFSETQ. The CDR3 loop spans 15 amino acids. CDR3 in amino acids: CASSLDGIQNQPQHF. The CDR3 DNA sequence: TGCGCCAGCAGCTTGGACGGTATTCAGAATCAGCCCCAGCATTTT. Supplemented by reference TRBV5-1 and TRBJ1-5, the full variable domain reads KAGVTQTPRYLIKTRGQQVTLSCSPISGHRSVSWYQQTPGQGLQFLFEYFSETQRNKGNFPGRFSGRQFSNSRSEMNVSTLELGDSALYLCASSLDGIQNQPQHFGDGTRLSIL.

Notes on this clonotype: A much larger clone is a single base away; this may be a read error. CDR3 sequence (DNA): TGTGCCAGCGGTTTTTCTGGGGGCAGAGGAGCTTTCTTT. Protein sequence: CASGFSGGRGAFF. This sequence joins TRBV12-3 or TRBV12-4 and TRBJ1-1; tentatively, D is TRBD1 (6 bases). The CDR3 is made up of 13 amino acids.

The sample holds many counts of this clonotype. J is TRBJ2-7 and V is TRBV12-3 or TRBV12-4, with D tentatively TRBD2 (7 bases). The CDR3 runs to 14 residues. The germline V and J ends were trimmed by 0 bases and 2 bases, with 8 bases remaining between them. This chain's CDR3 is CASSLAGGAYEQYF. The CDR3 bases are TGTGCCAGCAGTTTAGCAGGGGGGGCCTACGAGCAGTACTTC.

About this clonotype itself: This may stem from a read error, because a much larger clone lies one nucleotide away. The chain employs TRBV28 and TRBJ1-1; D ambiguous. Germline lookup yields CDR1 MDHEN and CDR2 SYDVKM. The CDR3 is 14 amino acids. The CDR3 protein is CASSLVAMNTKAFF. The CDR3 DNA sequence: TGTGCCAGCAGTTTAGTGGCGATGAACACTAAAGCTTTCTTT.

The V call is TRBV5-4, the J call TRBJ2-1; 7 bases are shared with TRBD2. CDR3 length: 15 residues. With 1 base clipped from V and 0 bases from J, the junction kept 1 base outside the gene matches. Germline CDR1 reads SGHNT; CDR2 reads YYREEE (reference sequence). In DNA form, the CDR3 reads TGTGCCAGCAGCTTGCGGGACTACTCCTACAATGAGCAGTTCTTC. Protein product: CASSLRDYSYNEQFF.

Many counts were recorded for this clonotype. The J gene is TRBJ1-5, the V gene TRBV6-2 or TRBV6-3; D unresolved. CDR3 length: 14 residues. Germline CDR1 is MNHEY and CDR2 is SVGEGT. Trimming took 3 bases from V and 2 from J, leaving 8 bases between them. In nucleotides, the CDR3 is TGTGCCAGCAGTTATCCCCGAGGCAATCAGCCCCAGCATTTT. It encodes CASSYPRGNQPQHF.

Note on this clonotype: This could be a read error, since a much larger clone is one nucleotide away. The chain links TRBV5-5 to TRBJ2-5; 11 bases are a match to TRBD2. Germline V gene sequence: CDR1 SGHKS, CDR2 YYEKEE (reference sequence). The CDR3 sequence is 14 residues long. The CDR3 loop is CASGTLAGGETRYF. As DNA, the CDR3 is TGTGCCAGCGGGACCCTAGCGGGAGGAGAGACCCGGTACTTC.

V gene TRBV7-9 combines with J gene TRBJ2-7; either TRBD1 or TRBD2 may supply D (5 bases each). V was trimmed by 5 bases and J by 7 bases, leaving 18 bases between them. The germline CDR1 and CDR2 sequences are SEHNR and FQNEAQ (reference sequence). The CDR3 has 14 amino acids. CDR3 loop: CASSMLQGEGEQYF. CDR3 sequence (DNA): TGTGCCAGCAGCATGCTCCAGGGAGAAGGAGAGCAGTACTTC.

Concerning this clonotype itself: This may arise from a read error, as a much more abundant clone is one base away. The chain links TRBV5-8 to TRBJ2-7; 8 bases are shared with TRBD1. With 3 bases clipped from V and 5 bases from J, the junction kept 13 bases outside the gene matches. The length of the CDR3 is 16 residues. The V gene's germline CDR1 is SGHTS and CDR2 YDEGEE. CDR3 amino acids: CASSWSSYRGNNEQYF. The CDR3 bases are TGTGCCAGCAGCTGGTCATCTTACAGGGGGAACAACGAGCAGTACTTC.

The CDR3 protein is CASTYSAGCQETQYF. The CDR3 nucleotides are TGCGCCAGCACCTACTCAGCCGGGTGCCAAGAGACCCAGTACTTC. J is TRBJ2-5 and V is TRBV5-1; D is ambiguous. The V end lost 6 bases, the J end lost 1 base, and 16 bases lay between the germline ends. CDR1 is SGHRS, CDR2 YFSETQ, per germline. This CDR3 contains 15 residues.

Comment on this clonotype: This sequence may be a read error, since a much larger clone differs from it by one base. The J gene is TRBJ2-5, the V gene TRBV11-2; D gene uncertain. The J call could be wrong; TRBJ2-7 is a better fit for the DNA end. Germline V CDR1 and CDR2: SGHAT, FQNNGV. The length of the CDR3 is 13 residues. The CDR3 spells CASSPSSPGEQYF. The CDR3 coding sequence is TGTGCCAGCAGCCCCTCCTCCCCGGGCGAGCAGTACTTC.

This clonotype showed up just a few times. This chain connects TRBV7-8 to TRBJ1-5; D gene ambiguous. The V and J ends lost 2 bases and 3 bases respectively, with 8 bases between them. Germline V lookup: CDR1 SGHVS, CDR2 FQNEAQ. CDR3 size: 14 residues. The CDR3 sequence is CASSLQALNQPQHF. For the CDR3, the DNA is TGTGCCAGCAGCTTACAGGCTCTCAATCAGCCCCAGCATTTT.